The 6 T cell receptor beta chains reported below all come from one sample, sequenced in a study of cytomegalovirus exposure and HLA in healthy donors. Data came from immunoSEQ multiplex PCR; TCRdb stores just in-frame clones and leaves some out. The sample contains 150,000 or so clones, roughly 87% of which appear only once. Input material: PBMCs. The source of these receptors is a woman in her late teens or twenties in good health and CMV-seropositive.

This chain links TRBV27 with TRBJ2-1; 11 nucleotides agree with TRBD2. There are 23 residues in the CDR3. Germline lookup yields CDR1 MNHEY and CDR2 SMNVEV (reference sequence). Trimming cost V 0 bases and J 0 bases; bases outside gene matches: 19. The CDR3 reads CASSLSASSGGPTTVASYNEQFF. CDR3 nucleotides: TGTGCCAGCAGTTTATCGGCGTCTAGCGGGGGGCCCACGACGGTTGCCTCCTACAATGAGCAGTTCTTC.

The chain joins TRBV10-3 to TRBJ2-2; 7 bases are shared with TRBD2. Unmatched junction bases numbered 3, after V lost 5 bases and J lost 0 bases. The germline CDR1 and CDR2 sequences are ENHRY and SYGVKD. The CDR3 is 15 amino acids. The CDR3 region has the DNA TGTGCCATCAGTAAAGCGGGGTCGAACACCGGGGAGCTGTTTTTT. Protein: CAISKAGSNTGELFF.

This sequence joins TRBV5-1 and TRBJ2-1, with 9 bases identical to TRBD1. With 4 bases clipped from V and 10 bases from J, the junction kept 6 bases outside the gene matches. Germline V CDR1 and CDR2: SGHRS, YFSETQ. CDR3 length: 13 amino acids. CDR3 bases: TGCGCCAGCAGCGCAGACAGGGGGATCGAGCAGTTCTTC. Translation gives CASSADRGIEQFF.

This clone turned up a few times. The chain has TRBV6-5 and TRBJ1-2, with 8 nucleotides matching TRBD1. The trim removed 6 bases at V and 7 bases at J, leaving 10 bases unmatched. The CDR3 is made up of 14 amino acids. Germline CDR1 MNHEY, CDR2 SVGAGI. CDR3 coding DNA: TGTGCCAGCAGACGGACTCGACAGGGGTCTGGCTACACCTTC. Translated: CASRRTRQGSGYTF.

Only a few counts were recorded for this clone. In DNA form, the CDR3 reads TGTGCCAGCTCATCTACCGGGACAGGGGGTCCAGATACGCAGTATTTT. This codes for CASSSTGTGGPDTQYF. This chain connects TRBV18 to TRBJ2-3; 11 bases map to TRBD1. V shed 5 bases and J 4 bases; nucleotides not matched to a gene: 8. This CDR3 spans 16 amino acids. The germline V gene has CDR1 KGHSH and CDR2 LQKENI.

The genes are TRBV28 and TRBJ1-5; D is perhaps TRBD1 (6 bases). This CDR3 is built from 14 residues. V lost 6 bases, J lost 5 bases, and 14 bases lay in between. Germline CDR1 reads MDHEN; CDR2 reads SYDVKM. CDR3 in amino acids: CASRPQTGYQPQHF. The CDR3 DNA follows: TGTGCCAGCAGACCACAGACAGGTTATCAGCCCCAGCATTTT.